These T cell receptor beta chains were read from a single sample in a study of regulatory T cells in long-lasting Graves disease. TCRdb independently ran MiXCR on the multiplex PCR reads; one entry per CDR3 protein. The sample includes about 460,000 distinct CDR3 sequences, 14% of them seen just once. This same sample was also part of a study on T cells in Graves' hyperthyroidism and ophthalmopathy.

This sample comprised peripheral blood mononuclear cells (PBMCs), obtained at new diagnosis, from a patient treated with antithyroid drugs. Receptors were obtained from a woman aged 50 to 60 with Graves disease. CDR3s include the opening cysteine and the closing phenylalanine or tryptophan. Fields, in order: clone size, J gene, D gene, V gene, CDR3 protein, CDR3 DNA. A D gene is named only where the DNA matches it firmly. The size field is filled for only some rows; it gives once, few, many or a size class.

NA,TRBJ2-1,TRBD2,TRBV7-9,CASSLGVGTSGRGEQFF,TGTGCCAGCAGCTTAGGGGTCGGGACTAGCGGGAGAGGTGAGCAGTTCTTC
NA,TRBJ2-5,TRBD2,TRBV3-1,CASRLAGEETQYF,TGTGCCAGCCGGCTAGCGGGAGAAGAGACCCAGTACTTC
many,TRBJ2-2,NA,TRBV27,CASRPGAAGELFF,TGTGCCAGCCGTCCGGGGGCTGCCGGGGAGCTGTTTTTT
NA,TRBJ2-1,TRBD2,TRBV29-1,CSVSRFASSGGSSYNEQFF,TGCAGCGTTTCTCGTTTCGCCTCTAGCGGAGGCAGCTCCTACAATGAGCAGTTCTTC
few,TRBJ1-1,NA,TRBV20-1,CSARTGRSAFF,TGCAGTGCTAGAACGGGGAGGTCGGCTTTCTTT
NA,TRBJ2-1,TRBD1,TRBV24-1,CATSDGQGGTDEQFF,TGTGCCACCAGTGATGGACAGGGTGGTACCGATGAGCAGTTCTTC
few,TRBJ2-1,NA,TRBV5-1,CASSGSTGSRQFF,TGCGCCAGCAGCGGATCGACAGGAAGTAGGCAGTTCTTC
NA,TRBJ1-4,NA,TRBV5-1,CASRGPGHLNEKLFF,TGCGCCAGCAGGGGACCGGGACACCTCAATGAAAAACTGTTTTTT
many,TRBJ2-5,TRBD2,TRBV12-3/TRBV12-4,CASGRGETQYF,TGTGCCAGCGGGAGGGGAGAGACCCAGTACTTC
many,TRBJ2-5,NA,TRBV7-9,CASSSSGQWGETQYF,TGTGCCAGCAGCTCCTCAGGACAGTGGGGAGAGACCCAGTACTTC
many,TRBJ2-5,TRBD1,TRBV29-1,CSVNGGGQGETQYF,TGCAGCGTTAACGGGGGGGGACAGGGGGAGACCCAGTACTTC
NA,TRBJ2-1,TRBD1,TRBV28,CASRRQGSPYNEQFF,TGTGCCAGCAGAAGACAGGGGAGTCCCTACAATGAGCAGTTCTTC
NA,TRBJ1-1,NA,TRBV29-1,CSVPGGGTRKAFF,TGCAGCGTTCCCGGGGGGGGCACCAGAAAAGCTTTCTTT
many,TRBJ2-3,NA,TRBV3-1,CASSQAARIGGRFTDTQYF,TGTGCCAGCAGCCAAGCAGCCCGTATCGGCGGCCGATTCACAGATACGCAGTATTTT
many,TRBJ1-1,NA,TRBV7-3,CASSPEGRMNTEAFF,TGTGCCAGCAGCCCGGAAGGACGGATGAACACTGAAGCTTTCTTT
many,TRBJ2-7,NA,TRBV7-9,CASSSAYEQYF,TGTGCCAGCAGCTCCGCCTACGAGCAGTACTTC
NA,TRBJ2-1,NA,TRBV5-4,CASGRDNSYNEQFF,TGTGCCAGCGGTCGGGACAACTCCTACAATGAGCAGTTCTTC
NA,TRBJ1-5,NA,TRBV25-1,CASSEPNQPQHF,TGTGCCAGCAGTGAGCCCAATCAGCCCCAGCATTTT
many,TRBJ2-7,NA,TRBV20-1,CSARRRGNHEQYF,TGCAGTGCTAGGCGCAGGGGAAACCACGAGCAGTACTTC
many,TRBJ1-1,NA,TRBV7-9,CASMPGGARNTEAFF,TGTGCCAGCATGCCGGGGGGGGCACGGAACACTGAAGCTTTCTTT
NA,TRBJ1-2,NA,TRBV14,CASSQQARRGYTF,TGTGCCAGCAGCCAACAGGCTCGCAGGGGCTACACCTTC
NA,TRBJ1-2,NA,TRBV28,CASSQIQGTLVYGYTF,TGTGCCAGCAGCCAAATACAGGGAACGTTGGTCTATGGCTACACCTTC